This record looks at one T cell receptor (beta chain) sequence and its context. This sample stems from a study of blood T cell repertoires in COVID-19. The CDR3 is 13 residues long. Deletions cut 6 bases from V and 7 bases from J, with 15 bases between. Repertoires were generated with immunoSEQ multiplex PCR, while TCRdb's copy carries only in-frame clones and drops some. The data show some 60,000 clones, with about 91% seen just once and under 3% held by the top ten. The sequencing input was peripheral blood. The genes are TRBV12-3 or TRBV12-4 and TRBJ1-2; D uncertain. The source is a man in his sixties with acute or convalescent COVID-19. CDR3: CASSLDRPGGYTF. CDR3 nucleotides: TGTGCCAGCAGCCTTGACCGTCCGGGTGGCTACACCTTC.